Following are 30 T cell receptor beta chains from one sample sequenced in a study of blood T cell repertoires in COVID-19. Only in-frame clones appear in the TCRdb table, and some are missing; sequencing was by immunoSEQ multiplex PCR. The data hold 55,000 to 65,000 clones, with approximately 80% observed a single time. Sequenced material: peripheral blood. All receptors derive from a man in his fifties or sixties with COVID-19, enrolled during active disease.

V gene TRBV5-4 combines with J gene TRBJ2-7, with 10 nucleotides matching TRBD1. With 0 bases clipped from V and 6 bases from J, the junction kept 6 bases outside the gene matches. This CDR3 spans 15 amino acids. Germline V gene sequence: CDR1 SGHNT, CDR2 YYREEE (reference sequence). The CDR3 nucleotides are TGTGCCAGCAGCTTGGGGGACAGGGGAGGTGGCGAGCAGTACTTC. Encoded protein: CASSLGDRGGGEQYF.

The chain couples TRBV3-1 (or the pseudogene TRBV3-2) to TRBJ1-1; D remains unclear. The CDR3 spans 16 residues. The germline V gene encodes CDR1 LGHDT and CDR2 YNNKEL (reference sequence). V shed 2 bases and J shed 1 base, with 14 bases lying between them. The CDR3 sequence is CASSQISPTRNTEAFF. Written as DNA, the CDR3 is TGTGCCAGCAGCCAAATTTCCCCTACCCGGAACACTGAAGCTTTCTTT.

This clone occurred once. This chain connects TRBV3-1 (or the pseudogene TRBV3-2) to TRBJ1-2; tentative D call: TRBD1 (6 bases). The germline CDR1 and CDR2 sequences are LGHDT and YNNKEL (reference sequence). Trimming shortened V by 4 bases and J by 8 bases, and 17 bases separated the two germline ends. This CDR3 has 14 amino acids. CDR3 loop: CASSLRQEFGGYTF. In nucleotides, the CDR3 is TGTGCCAGCAGCCTCCGACAGGAGTTCGGAGGCTACACCTTC.

This clone was counted only a few times. The rearrangement links TRBV7-9 to TRBJ2-2; D is unclear. The V gene lost 4 bases and the J gene lost 5 bases, with 8 bases spanning the gap. Looked up from germline, CDR1 is SEHNR and CDR2 is FQNEAQ (reference sequence). The CDR3 has 13 residues. DNA for the CDR3: TGTGCCAGCAGCTCCCCCCATACCGGGGAGCTGTTTTTT. Protein product: CASSSPHTGELFF.

The chain couples TRBV30 to TRBJ2-7; a weak D match, TRBD2 (6 bases). CDR1 is GTSNPN and CDR2 is SVGIG in the germline V gene (reference sequence). V lost 0 bases and J lost 2, with 11 bases in between. The CDR3 is 14 residues long. In DNA form, the CDR3 reads TGTGCCTGGAGTGTCCCGGGAGCGGCCTACGAGCAGTACTTC. Amino acids: CAWSVPGAAYEQYF.

In DNA, the CDR3 is TGTGCCACCAGCAGAGATGGCGCAGGAGGTCTACTTGGCTACACCTTC. Protein: CATSRDGAGGLLGYTF. This rearrangement joins TRBV15 to TRBJ1-2; no clear D gene. The germline gives CDR1 LNHNV, CDR2 YYDKDF (reference sequence). The CDR3 is 16 residues long. Trimming took off 0 bases at V and 7 bases at J, with 18 bases between the two ends.

The V call is TRBV4-3, the J call TRBJ2-7, with 9 bases that match TRBD1. The V segment lost 4 bases and the J segment 1 base; nucleotides outside the gene matches: 5. The length of the CDR3 is 15 residues. Germline assignment: CDR1 LGHNA and CDR2 YSLEER. CDR3 in DNA: TGCGCCAGCAGCCGGGACGGGACAGGGTCCTACGAGCAGTACTTC. It yields the protein CASSRDGTGSYEQYF.

This chain joins TRBV18 and TRBJ1-6, with TRBD1 matching over 7 bases. J gave up 0 bases and V 3 bases, and 11 bases lay outside the gene matches. The CDR3 loop spans 19 amino acids. The germline V gene has CDR1 KGHSH and CDR2 LQKENI. In DNA, the CDR3 is TGTGCCAGCTCACCGAGACAGGGTGGTCTAGGCTCCTATAATTCACCCCTCCACTTT. It yields the protein CASSPRQGGLGSYNSPLHF. Variable domain in full (rest from reference TRBV18 and TRBJ1-6): NAGVMQNPRHLVRRRGQEARLRCSPMKGHSHVYWYRQLPEEGLKFMVYLQKENIIDESGMPKERFSAEFPKEGPSILRIQQVVRGDSAAYFCASSPRQGGLGSYNSPLHFGNGTRLTVT.

V is TRBV18 and J is TRBJ2-3, with TRBD2 matching over 8 bases. The CDR3 sequence is 14 residues long. Germline V gene lookup returns CDR1 KGHSH and CDR2 LQKENI. The trim removed 5 bases at V and 7 bases at J, leaving 8 bases unmatched. CDR3 protein: CASSRTSGPHTQYF. In nucleotides, the CDR3 is TGTGCCAGCTCAAGAACTAGCGGTCCCCATACGCAGTATTTT.

The chain combines TRBV15 with TRBJ2-3, with D unresolved. Germline V lookup: CDR1 LNHNV, CDR2 YYDKDF (reference sequence). V was pared by 3 bases and J by 0 bases, with 10 bases between. The length of the CDR3 is 15 residues. CDR3 sequence: CATSRSKTSTDTQYF. CDR3 bases: TGTGCCACCAGCAGGAGTAAGACTAGCACAGATACGCAGTATTTT.

The chain combines TRBV27 with TRBJ1-6; 10 positions agree with TRBD1. In germline, CDR1 is MNHEY, CDR2 SMNVEV (reference sequence). J was trimmed by 6 bases and V by 3 bases; bases with no gene match: 5. CDR3 size: 16 residues. CDR3 sequence: CASSFSGTGVNSPLHF. CDR3 sequence (DNA): TGTGCCAGCAGTTTCTCGGGGACAGGGGTTAATTCACCCCTCCACTTT.

The rearrangement uses TRBV10-3 and TRBJ2-6, with no clear D. This CDR3 region has 14 residues. V gave up 8 bases and J gave up 1 base, with 9 bases separating them. Germline lookup yields CDR1 ENHRY and CDR2 SYGVKD. The DNA of the CDR3 is TGTGCCATCGCGCAAGCTTCTGGGGCCAACGTCCTGACTTTC. Protein sequence: CAIAQASGANVLTF.

This rearrangement joins TRBV11-3 to TRBJ2-3, with a weak D call TRBD1 (6 bases). Trimming pared 5 bases from V and 6 bases from J, leaving 21 bases between. CDR1 and CDR2 from the germline V gene are SGHNT and YENEEA. This CDR3 is 16 amino acids long. The CDR3 region is CASSLGAWDTSDTQYF. The CDR3 DNA sequence: TGTGCCAGCAGCCTGGGGGCGTGGGATACCTCCGATACGCAGTATTTT.

The chain employs TRBV3-1 (or the pseudogene TRBV3-2) and TRBJ1-3; D gene ambiguous. Trimming took off 4 bases at V and 0 bases at J, with 4 bases between the two ends. CDR3 size: 13 residues. Germline assignment: CDR1 LGHDT and CDR2 YNNKEL (reference sequence). DNA of the CDR3: TGTGCCAGCAGCCCGAGCTCTGGAAACACCATATATTTT. It translates to CASSPSSGNTIYF.

V is TRBV2 and J is TRBJ2-7; 7 nucleotides align to TRBD1. J gave up 0 bases and V 7 bases, and 6 bases lay outside the gene matches. The CDR3 runs to 14 residues. In germline, CDR1 is SNHLY, CDR2 FYNNEI. CDR3 in amino acids: CASNPQGYSYEQYF. The CDR3 bases are TGTGCCAGCAACCCACAGGGGTACTCCTACGAGCAGTACTTC.

V gene TRBV19 combines with J gene TRBJ1-1; 10 nucleotides match TRBD1. Germline lookup yields CDR1 LNHDA and CDR2 SQIVND (reference sequence). There are 16 residues in the CDR3. J was trimmed by 4 bases and V by 2 bases; bases with no gene match: 7. The CDR3 protein is CASSILTGGAGTEAFF. The DNA of the CDR3 is TGTGCCAGTAGTATATTGACAGGGGGCGCTGGCACTGAAGCTTTCTTT.

The V call is TRBV7-6, the J call TRBJ2-1; D might be TRBD1 (5 bases). Germline values: CDR1 SGHVS, CDR2 FNYEAQ. The V gene lost 3 bases and the J gene lost 0 bases, with 15 bases spanning the gap. CDR3 length: 17 residues. In DNA, the CDR3 is TGTGCCAGCAGCTTCGTTCTGGGGCGGAGCTCCTACAATGAGCAGTTCTTC. This encodes CASSFVLGRSSYNEQFF.

The chain uses TRBV5-1 and TRBJ2-3; TRBD1 is a possible D gene (5 bases). V was cut by 2 bases and J by 2 bases, with 9 bases left in between. There are 14 residues in the CDR3. Germline-derived CDR1 and CDR2 are SGHRS and YFSETQ. The CDR3 spells CASSLRQPTDTQYF. The CDR3 region has the DNA TGCGCCAGCAGCTTAAGACAGCCCACAGATACGCAGTATTTT.

This clone appeared once. The chain carries TRBV19 and TRBJ2-7; TRBD1 agrees at 8 bases. V gave up 6 bases and J gave up 3 bases; unmatched junction bases: 10. The germline gives CDR1 LNHDA, CDR2 SQIVND (reference sequence). The length of the CDR3 is 15 residues. The CDR3 bases are TGTGCCAGTAGAGCTCGGACAGGGCGGAACTACGAGCAGTACTTC. Its translation is CASRARTGRNYEQYF.

The count of this clone is one. The chain has TRBV7-9 and TRBJ2-1; a weak D match, TRBD1 (5 bases). The CDR3 totals 11 residues. The germline V and J ends were trimmed by 5 bases and 11 bases, with 10 bases remaining between them. Germline CDR1 is SEHNR and CDR2 is FQNEAQ (reference sequence). The CDR3 sequence is CASSVQDKQFF. In DNA, the CDR3 is TGTGCCAGCAGCGTACAGGATAAGCAGTTCTTC. Using reference TRBV7-9 and TRBJ2-1 for the parts outside the CDR3, the full variable domain is DTGVSQNPRHKITKRGQNVTFRCDPISEHNRLYWYRQTLGQGPEFLTYFQNEAQLEKSRLLSDRFSAERPKGSFSTLEIQRTEQGDSAMYLCASSVQDKQFFGPGTRLTVL.

The chain employs TRBV11-3 and TRBJ2-3, with no clear D. The CDR3 covers 12 residues. The V end lost 3 bases, the J end lost 7 bases, and 8 bases lay between the germline ends. Germline V CDR1 and CDR2: SGHNT, YENEEA. For the CDR3, the DNA is TGTGCCAGCAGCTTTCTGCCTAATACGCAGTATTTT. It translates to CASSFLPNTQYF.

The genes are TRBV19 and TRBJ1-2, with a possible D match to TRBD1 (5 bases). The CDR3 is 15 amino acids. The ends were cut back, 10 bases at V and 0 bases at J, with 18 bases in the middle. CDR1 LNHDA and CDR2 SQIVND come from the germline V gene (reference sequence). The CDR3 loop is CATRIRDRTNYGYTF. CDR3 in DNA: TGTGCCACCAGGATTCGAGACAGAACTAACTATGGCTACACCTTC.

The rearrangement uses TRBV6-1 and TRBJ2-7; D not resolved. V was cut by 2 bases and J by 0 bases, with 8 bases left in between. The CDR3 loop spans 14 amino acids. Germline CDR1 MNHNS, CDR2 SASEGT. CDR3 sequence: CASSEWLRSYEQYF. CDR3 nucleotide sequence: TGTGCCAGCAGTGAATGGCTCCGCTCCTACGAGCAGTACTTC.

The count of this clone is one. The V and J genes are TRBV7-9 and TRBJ2-7, with 7 bases matching TRBD1. Losses at the gene ends were 5 bases for V and 3 bases for J; bases not matched to a gene: 10. The CDR3 is 15 residues long. The V gene's germline CDR1 is SEHNR and CDR2 FQNEAQ (reference sequence). The CDR3 DNA is TGTGCCAGCAGCCAAAGGACAGGATCGATCTACGAGCAGTACTTC. Its protein is CASSQRTGSIYEQYF.

V and J are TRBV29-1 and TRBJ2-1, with D maybe TRBD2 (5 bases). The CDR3 runs to 12 residues. Per germline, CDR1 SQVTM and CDR2 ANQGSEA. Between the trimmed V and J ends, which lost 6 bases and 9 bases, there was a span of 15 bases. The CDR3 nucleotides are TGCAGCGTCGGGGTTGGGATATTTGAGCAGTTCTTC. Its translation: CSVGVGIFEQFF.

The chain employs TRBV20-1 and TRBJ1-4; D not resolved. From germline, CDR1 is DFQATT and CDR2 SNEGSKA (reference sequence). CDR3 length: 11 amino acids. The V end lost 5 bases, the J end lost 7 bases, and 8 bases lay between the germline ends. The DNA of the CDR3 is TGCAGTGCTCCCACGGGTGAAAAACTGTTTTTT. Translation: CSAPTGEKLFF.

This clone was recorded a few times. The DNA for the CDR3 is TGTGCCAGCAGCTTAAACGGACAGCCCTACAATGAGCAGTTCTTC. Its translation: CASSLNGQPYNEQFF. The rearrangement uses TRBV7-9 and TRBJ2-1; the D gene is possibly TRBD1 (6 bases). Germline CDR1 and CDR2: SEHNR and FQNEAQ (reference sequence). The CDR3 extends over 15 amino acids. V dropped 2 bases and J dropped 2 bases, with 10 bases sitting between them.

V gene TRBV7-9 combines with J gene TRBJ2-7; D gene uncertain. The CDR3 totals 17 residues. The V gene lost 2 bases and the J gene lost 3 bases, with 20 bases spanning the gap. Germline lookup yields CDR1 SEHNR and CDR2 FQNEAQ (reference sequence). The CDR3 loop is CASSLTPHAGFNYEQYF. Here the CDR3 DNA reads TGTGCCAGCAGCTTAACCCCCCATGCAGGTTTCAACTACGAGCAGTACTTC.

This chain uses TRBV5-1 with TRBJ1-3, with 7 nucleotides matching TRBD1. Germline loops: CDR1 SGHRS, CDR2 YFSETQ. The CDR3 length is 14 residues. Trimming cost V 4 bases and J 6 bases; bases outside gene matches: 7. For the CDR3, the DNA is TGCGCCAGCAGCCCGACAGGGAATACAAACACCATATATTTT. It yields the protein CASSPTGNTNTIYF.

The genes are TRBV2 and TRBJ1-5, with D tentatively TRBD1 (5 bases). Trimming cost V 2 bases and J 4 bases, with 12 bases left between them. Germline V gene sequence: CDR1 SNHLY, CDR2 FYNNEI. The CDR3 covers 15 residues. CDR3 residues: CASSEPGTTNQPQHF. CDR3 in DNA: TGTGCCAGCAGTGAACCCGGGACTACGAATCAGCCCCAGCATTTT.